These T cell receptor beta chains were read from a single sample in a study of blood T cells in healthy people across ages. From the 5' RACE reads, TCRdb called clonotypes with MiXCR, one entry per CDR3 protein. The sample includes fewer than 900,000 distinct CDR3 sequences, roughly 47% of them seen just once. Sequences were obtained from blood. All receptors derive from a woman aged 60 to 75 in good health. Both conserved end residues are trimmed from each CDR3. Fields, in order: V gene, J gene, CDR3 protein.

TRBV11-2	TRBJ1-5	ASSLVVGAGQPQH
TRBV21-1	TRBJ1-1	ASRPSQGTTTEAF
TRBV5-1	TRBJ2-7	ASSPLNPGQGSYEQY
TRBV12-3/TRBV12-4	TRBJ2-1	ASSGSQSSYNEQF
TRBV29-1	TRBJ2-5	SVVDRGLGETQY
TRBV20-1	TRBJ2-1	SARETSGFGQF
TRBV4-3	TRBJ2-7	ASSQDLGNEQY
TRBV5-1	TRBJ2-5	ASSLAEFAGEETQY
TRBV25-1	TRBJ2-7	ASSEGRGATYEQY
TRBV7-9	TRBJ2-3	ASSPNTGELDTQY
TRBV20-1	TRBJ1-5	SASKGARDQPQH
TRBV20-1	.	SASPTGQVNYEQY
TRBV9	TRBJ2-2	ASSVDGGAPGELF
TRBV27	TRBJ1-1	ASSLSRRGNTEAF
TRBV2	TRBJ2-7	ASSAGLSEQY
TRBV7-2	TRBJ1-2	ASSFPGINGYT
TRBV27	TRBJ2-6	ASGLSWTGDGANVLT
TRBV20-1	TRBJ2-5	SARRTSGKTLPQY
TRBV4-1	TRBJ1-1	ASSRGSGEDTEAF
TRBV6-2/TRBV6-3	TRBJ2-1	ASSYGPGGRGNGQF
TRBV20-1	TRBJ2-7	SASAALEQY
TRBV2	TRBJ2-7	ASSEAGGVVTYEQY
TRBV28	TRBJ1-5	ASASGGAGGYSNQPQH
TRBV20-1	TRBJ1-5	SARGGQGVGNQPQH
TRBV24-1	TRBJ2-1	ATSDSAPSSYNEQF
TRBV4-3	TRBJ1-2	ASSQEGSRAHYVGYT
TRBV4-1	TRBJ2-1	ASSQVDMGLASYNEQF
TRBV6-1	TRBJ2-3	ASSDGGGYTDTQY
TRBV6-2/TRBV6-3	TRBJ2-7	ASSTRGRFYEQY
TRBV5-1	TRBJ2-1	ASSLDRGGNNEQF
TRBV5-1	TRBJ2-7	ASSFDPSGSSYEQY
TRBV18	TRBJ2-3	ASSPQRETTDTQY
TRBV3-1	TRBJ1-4	ASSQVSWGNEKLF
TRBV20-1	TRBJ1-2	SASHRASRGYT
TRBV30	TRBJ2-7	AWSPTAYEQY
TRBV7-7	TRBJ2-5	ASSLAQQGAQETQY
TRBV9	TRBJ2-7	ASSVWQDRNEQY
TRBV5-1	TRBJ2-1	ASGLGAGGSYNEQF
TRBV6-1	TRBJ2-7	ASKEIRDGSYEQY
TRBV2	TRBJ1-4	ASTVRDYNEKLF
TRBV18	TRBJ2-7	ASSPRRDRGPYEQY
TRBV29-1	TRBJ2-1	SVRRDEQF
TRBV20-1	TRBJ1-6	SAQGVVESPLH
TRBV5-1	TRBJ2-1	ASSLTAGGGEQF
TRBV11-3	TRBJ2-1	ASSRGRESNEQF
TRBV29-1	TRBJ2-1	SVRSGQGYNEQF
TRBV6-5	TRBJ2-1	ASSYADNEQF
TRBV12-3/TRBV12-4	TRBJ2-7	ASSGLGSGEQY
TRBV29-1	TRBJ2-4	SVEVGDRGLNKNIQY
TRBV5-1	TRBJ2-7	ASSTGDRAEQY
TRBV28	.	ASSIIEPGETQY
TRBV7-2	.	ANTETGYNEQY
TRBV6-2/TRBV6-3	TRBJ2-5	ASSYDRPETQY
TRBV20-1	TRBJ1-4	SARALYSNEKLF
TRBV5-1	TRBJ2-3	ASSLAARGESDTQY
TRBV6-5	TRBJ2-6	ASSYSRVSGANVLT